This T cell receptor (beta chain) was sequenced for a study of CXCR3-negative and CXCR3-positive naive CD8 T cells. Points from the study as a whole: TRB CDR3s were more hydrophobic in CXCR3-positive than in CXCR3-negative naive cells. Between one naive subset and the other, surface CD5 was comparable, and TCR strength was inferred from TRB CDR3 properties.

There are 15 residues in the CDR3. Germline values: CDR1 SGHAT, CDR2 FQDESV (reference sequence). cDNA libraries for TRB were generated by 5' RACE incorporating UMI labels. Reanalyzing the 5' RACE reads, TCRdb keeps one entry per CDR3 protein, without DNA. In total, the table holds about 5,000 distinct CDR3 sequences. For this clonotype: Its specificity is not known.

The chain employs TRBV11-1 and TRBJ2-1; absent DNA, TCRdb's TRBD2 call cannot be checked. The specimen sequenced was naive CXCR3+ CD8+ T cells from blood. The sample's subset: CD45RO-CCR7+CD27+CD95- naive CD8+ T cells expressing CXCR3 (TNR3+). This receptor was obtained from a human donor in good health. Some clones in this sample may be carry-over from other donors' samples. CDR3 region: CASSDGLAPYNEQFF. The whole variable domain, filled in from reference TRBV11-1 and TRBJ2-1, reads EAEVAQSPRYKITEKSQAVAFWCDPISGHATLYWYRQILGQGPELLVQFQDESVVDDSQLPKDRFSAERLKGVDSTLKIQPAELGDSAMYLCASSDGLAPYNEQFFGPGTRLTVL.